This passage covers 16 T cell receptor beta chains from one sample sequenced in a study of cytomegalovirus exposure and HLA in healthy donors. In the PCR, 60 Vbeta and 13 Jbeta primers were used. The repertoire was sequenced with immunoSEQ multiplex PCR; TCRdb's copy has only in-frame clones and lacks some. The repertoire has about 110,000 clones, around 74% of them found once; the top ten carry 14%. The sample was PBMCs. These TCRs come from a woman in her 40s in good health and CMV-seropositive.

CDR3: CASSESTLVAGGQETQYF. The CDR3 DNA is TGCGCCAGCAGTGAGTCGACCCTAGTAGCGGGGGGGCAGGAGACCCAGTACTTC. The V gene is TRBV10-1, the J gene TRBJ2-5, with 11 nucleotides matching TRBD2. V gave up 0 bases and J gave up 5 bases; unmatched junction bases: 11. Germline V gene sequence: CDR1 WNHNN, CDR2 SYGVQD (reference sequence). This CDR3 region has 18 residues.

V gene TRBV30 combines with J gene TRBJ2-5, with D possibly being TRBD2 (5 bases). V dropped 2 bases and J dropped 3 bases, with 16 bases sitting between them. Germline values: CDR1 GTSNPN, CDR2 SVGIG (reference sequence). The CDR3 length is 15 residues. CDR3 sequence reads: CAWSPGSVGKETQYF. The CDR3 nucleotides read TGTGCCTGGAGTCCGGGAAGTGTGGGGAAAGAGACCCAGTACTTC.

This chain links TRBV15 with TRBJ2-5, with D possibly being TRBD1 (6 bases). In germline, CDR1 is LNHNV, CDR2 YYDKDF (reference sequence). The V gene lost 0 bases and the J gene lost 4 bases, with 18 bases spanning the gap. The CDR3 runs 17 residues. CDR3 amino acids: CATSRDRGTGQGETQYF. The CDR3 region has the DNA TGTGCCACCAGCAGAGATCGGGGAACAGGGCAGGGAGAGACCCAGTACTTC. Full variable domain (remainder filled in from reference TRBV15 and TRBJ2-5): DAMVIQNPRYQVTQFGKPVTLSCSQTLNHNVMYWYQQKSSQAPKLLFHYYDKDFNNEADTPDNFQSRRPNTSFCFLDIRSPGLGDTAMYLCATSRDRGTGQGETQYFGPGTRLLVL.

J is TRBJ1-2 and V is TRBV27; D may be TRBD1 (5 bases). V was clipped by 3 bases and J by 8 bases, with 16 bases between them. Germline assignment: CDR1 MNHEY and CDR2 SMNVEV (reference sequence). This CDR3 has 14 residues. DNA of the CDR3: TGTGCCAGCAGTTTGTACCCAGCGGGGACCGGCTACACCTTC. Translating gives CASSLYPAGTGYTF.

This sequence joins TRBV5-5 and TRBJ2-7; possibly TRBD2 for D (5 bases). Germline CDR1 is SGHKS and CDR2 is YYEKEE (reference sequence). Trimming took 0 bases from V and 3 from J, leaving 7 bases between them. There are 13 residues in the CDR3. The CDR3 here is CASSLAGSYEQYF. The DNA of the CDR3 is TGTGCCAGCAGCTTGGCGGGGAGCTACGAGCAGTACTTC. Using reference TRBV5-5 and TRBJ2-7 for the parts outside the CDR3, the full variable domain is DAGVTQSPTHLIKTRGQQVTLRCSPISGHKSVSWYQQVLGQGPQFIFQYYEKEERGRGNFPDRFSARQFPNYSSELNVNALLLGDSALYLCASSLAGSYEQYFGPGTRLTVT.

CDR3 sequence reads: CASSLNGVQETQYF. CDR3 DNA sequence: TGTGCCAGCAGCTTAAACGGGGTCCAAGAGACCCAGTACTTC. The chain is built from TRBV7-3 and TRBJ2-5, with D possibly matching TRBD2 (5 bases). Trimming cost V 1 base and J 1 base, with 7 bases left between them. Germline V lookup: CDR1 SGHTA, CDR2 FQGTGA. This CDR3 contains 14 residues.

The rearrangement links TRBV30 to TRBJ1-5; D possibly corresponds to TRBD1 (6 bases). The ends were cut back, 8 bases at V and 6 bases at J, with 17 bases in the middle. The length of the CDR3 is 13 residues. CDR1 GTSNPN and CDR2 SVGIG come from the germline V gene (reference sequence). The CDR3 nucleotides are TGTGCCCTGCAGCAAGGGGGAAGTCAGCCCCAGCATTTT. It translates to CALQQGGSQPQHF.

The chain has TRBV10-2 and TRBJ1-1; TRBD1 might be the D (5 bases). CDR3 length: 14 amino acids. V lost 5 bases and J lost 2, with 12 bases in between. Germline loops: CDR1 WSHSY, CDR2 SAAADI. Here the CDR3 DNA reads TGCGCCAGCAGTCAGACAGACCTCAACACTGAAGCTTTCTTT. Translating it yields CASSQTDLNTEAFF.

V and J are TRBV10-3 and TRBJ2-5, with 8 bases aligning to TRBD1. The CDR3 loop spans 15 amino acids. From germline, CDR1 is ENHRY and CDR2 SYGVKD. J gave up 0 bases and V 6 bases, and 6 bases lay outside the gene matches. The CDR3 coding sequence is TGTGCCATCAGCGGATCGACAGGGGACCAAGAGACCCAGTACTTC. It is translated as CAISGSTGDQETQYF.

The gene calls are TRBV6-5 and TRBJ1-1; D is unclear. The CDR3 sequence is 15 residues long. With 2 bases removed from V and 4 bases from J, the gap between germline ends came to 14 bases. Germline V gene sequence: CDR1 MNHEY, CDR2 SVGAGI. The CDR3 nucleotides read TGTGCCAGCAGTTACAGTCCATACTCGGGCACTGAAGCTTTCTTT. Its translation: CASSYSPYSGTEAFF.

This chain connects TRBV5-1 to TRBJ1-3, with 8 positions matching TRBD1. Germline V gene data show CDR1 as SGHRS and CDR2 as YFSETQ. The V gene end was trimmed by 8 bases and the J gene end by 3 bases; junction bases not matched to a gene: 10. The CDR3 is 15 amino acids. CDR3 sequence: CARDHTGGNGNTIYF. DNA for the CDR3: TGCGCCAGGGACCATACAGGGGGGAATGGAAACACCATATATTTT.

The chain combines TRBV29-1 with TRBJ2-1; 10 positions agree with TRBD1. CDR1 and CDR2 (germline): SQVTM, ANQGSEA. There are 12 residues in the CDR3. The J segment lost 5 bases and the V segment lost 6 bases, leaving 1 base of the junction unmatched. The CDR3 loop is CSVGQGNNEQFF. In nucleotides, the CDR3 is TGCAGCGTGGGACAGGGGAACAATGAGCAGTTCTTC.

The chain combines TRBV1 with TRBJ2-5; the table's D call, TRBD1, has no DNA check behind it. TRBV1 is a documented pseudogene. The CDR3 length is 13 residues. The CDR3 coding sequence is TGCACCAGCAGCCAAGGGGGCAGAGAGACCCAGTACTTC. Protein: CTSSQGGRETQYF.

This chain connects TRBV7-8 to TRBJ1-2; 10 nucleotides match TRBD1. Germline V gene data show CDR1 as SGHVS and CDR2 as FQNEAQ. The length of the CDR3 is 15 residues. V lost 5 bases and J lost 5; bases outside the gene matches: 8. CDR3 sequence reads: CASSPGTGAGYGYTF. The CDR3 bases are TGTGCCAGCAGCCCGGGGACAGGGGCCGGGTATGGCTACACCTTC.

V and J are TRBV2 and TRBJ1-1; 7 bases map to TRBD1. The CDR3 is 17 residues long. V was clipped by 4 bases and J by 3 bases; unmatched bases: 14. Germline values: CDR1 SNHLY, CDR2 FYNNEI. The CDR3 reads CASSVIEGGSGDTEAFF. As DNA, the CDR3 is TGTGCCAGCAGTGTAATTGAAGGGGGCTCAGGTGACACTGAAGCTTTCTTT.

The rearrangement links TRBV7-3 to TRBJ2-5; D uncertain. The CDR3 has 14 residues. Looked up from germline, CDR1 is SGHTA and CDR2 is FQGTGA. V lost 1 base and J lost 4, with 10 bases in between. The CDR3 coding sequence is TGTGCCAGCAGCTTAAATAGCCCCGGAGAGACCCAGTACTTC. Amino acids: CASSLNSPGETQYF. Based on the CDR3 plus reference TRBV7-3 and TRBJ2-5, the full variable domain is GAGVSQTPSNKVTEKGKYVELRCDPISGHTALYWYRQSLGQGPEFLIYFQGTGAADDSGLPNDRFFAVRPEGSVSTLKIQRTERGDSAVYLCASSLNSPGETQYFGPGTRLLVL.